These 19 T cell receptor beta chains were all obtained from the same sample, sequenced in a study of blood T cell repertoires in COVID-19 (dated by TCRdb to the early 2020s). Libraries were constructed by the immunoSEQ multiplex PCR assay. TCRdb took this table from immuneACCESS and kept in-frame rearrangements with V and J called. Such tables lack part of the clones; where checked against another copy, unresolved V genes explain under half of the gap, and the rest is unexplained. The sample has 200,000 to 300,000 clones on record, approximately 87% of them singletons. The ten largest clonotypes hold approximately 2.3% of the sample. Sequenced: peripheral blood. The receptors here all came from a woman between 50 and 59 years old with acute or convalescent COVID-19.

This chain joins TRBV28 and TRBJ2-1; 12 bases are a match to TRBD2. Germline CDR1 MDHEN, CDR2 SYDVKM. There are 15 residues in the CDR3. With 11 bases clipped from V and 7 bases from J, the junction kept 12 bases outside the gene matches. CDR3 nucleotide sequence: TGTGCCGCAAGGGAGCTAGCGGGAGGGCTAAATGAGCAGTTCTTC. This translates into CAARELAGGLNEQFF.

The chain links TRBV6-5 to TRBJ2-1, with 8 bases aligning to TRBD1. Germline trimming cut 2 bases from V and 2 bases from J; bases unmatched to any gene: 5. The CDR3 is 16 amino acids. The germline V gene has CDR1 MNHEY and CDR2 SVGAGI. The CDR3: CASSYRQGMAYNEQFF. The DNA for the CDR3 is TGTGCCAGCAGTTACCGACAGGGGATGGCCTACAATGAGCAGTTCTTC.

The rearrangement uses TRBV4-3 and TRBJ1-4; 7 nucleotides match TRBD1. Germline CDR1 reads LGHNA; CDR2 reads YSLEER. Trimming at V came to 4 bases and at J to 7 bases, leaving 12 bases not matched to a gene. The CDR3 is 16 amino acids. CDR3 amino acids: CASSRTYRDSSEKLFF. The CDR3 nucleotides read TGCGCCAGCAGCCGAACGTACCGGGACAGCTCTGAAAAACTGTTTTTT.

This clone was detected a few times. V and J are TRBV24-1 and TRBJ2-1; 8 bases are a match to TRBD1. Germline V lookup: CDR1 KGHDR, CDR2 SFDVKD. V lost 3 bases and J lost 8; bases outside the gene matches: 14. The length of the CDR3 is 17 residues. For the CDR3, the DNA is TGTGCCACCAGTGATCTCTTTGGGACAGGAGTGGTCGATGAGCAGTTCTTC. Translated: CATSDLFGTGVVDEQFF.

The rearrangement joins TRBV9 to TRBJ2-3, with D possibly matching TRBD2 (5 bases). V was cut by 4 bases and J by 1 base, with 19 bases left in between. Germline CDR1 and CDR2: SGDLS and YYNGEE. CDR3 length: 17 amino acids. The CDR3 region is CASSLEVGLPRTDTQYF. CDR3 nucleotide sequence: TGTGCCAGCAGCCTAGAGGTAGGACTCCCTCGCACAGATACGCAGTATTTT.

CDR3 residues: CATSRVSGSRDEQYF. The CDR3 coding sequence is TGTGCCACCAGCAGAGTTAGCGGGAGTCGCGACGAGCAGTACTTC. The rearrangement uses TRBV15 and TRBJ2-7, with 9 bases matching TRBD2. The CDR3 runs to 15 residues. Per the germline V gene, CDR1 is LNHNV and CDR2 is YYDKDF (reference sequence). The junction had 6 bases not matched to a gene; V was cut back by 1 base and J by 5 bases.

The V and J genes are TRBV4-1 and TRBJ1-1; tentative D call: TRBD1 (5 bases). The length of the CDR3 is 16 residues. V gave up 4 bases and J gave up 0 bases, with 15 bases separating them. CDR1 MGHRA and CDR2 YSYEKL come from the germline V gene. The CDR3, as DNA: TGCGCCAGCAGCCTCTCACCGGGACTGATGAACACTGAAGCTTTCTTT. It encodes CASSLSPGLMNTEAFF.

CDR3 amino acids: CATSERASDENEQFF. The CDR3 DNA follows: TGTGCCACCAGTGAAAGGGCTAGCGATGAGAATGAGCAGTTCTTC. This sequence joins TRBV24-1 and TRBJ2-1; D is possibly TRBD2 (6 bases). This CDR3 is 15 amino acids long. Trimming removed 4 bases at V and 7 bases at J, with 16 bases between. CDR1 and CDR2 from the germline V gene are KGHDR and SFDVKD.

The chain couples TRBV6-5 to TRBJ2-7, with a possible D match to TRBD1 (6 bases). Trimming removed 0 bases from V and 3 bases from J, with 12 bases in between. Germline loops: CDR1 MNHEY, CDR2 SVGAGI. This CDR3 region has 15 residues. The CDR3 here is CASSYSSGRGYEQYF. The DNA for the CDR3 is TGTGCCAGCAGTTACTCGAGTGGCAGGGGCTACGAGCAGTACTTC.

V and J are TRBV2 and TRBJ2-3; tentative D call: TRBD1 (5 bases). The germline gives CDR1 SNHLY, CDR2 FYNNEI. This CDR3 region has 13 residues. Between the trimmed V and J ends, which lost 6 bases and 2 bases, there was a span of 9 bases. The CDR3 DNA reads TGTGCCAGCAGAGGGGATAACACAGATACGCAGTATTTT. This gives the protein CASRGDNTDTQYF.

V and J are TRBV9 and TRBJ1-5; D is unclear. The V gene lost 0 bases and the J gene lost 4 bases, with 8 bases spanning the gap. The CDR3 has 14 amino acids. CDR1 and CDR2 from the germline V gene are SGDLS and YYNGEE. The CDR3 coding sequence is TGTGCCAGCAGCGTAGGGGCAGTGAATCAGCCCCAGCATTTT. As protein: CASSVGAVNQPQHF.

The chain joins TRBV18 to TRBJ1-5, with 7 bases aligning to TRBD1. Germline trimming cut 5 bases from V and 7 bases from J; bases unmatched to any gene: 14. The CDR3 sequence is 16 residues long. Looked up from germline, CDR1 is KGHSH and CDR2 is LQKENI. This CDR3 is CASSNEKQGFYQPQHF. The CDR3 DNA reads TGTGCCAGCTCAAACGAGAAACAGGGGTTTTACCAGCCCCAGCATTTT.

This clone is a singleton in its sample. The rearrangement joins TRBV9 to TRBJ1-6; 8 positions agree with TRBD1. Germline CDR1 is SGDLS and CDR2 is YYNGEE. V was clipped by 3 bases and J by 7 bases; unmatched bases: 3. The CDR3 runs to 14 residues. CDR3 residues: CASSARDRNSPLHF. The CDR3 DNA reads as TGTGCCAGCAGCGCTCGGGACAGGAATTCACCCCTCCACTTT.

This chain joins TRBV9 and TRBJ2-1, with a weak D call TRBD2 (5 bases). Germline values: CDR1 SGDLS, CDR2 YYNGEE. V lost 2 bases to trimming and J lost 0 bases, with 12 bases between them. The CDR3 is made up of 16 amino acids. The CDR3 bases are TGTGCCAGCAGCGTCTCCCCGGACTCCTCCTACAATGAGCAGTTCTTC. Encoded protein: CASSVSPDSSYNEQFF. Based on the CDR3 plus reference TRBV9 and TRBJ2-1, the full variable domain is DSGVTQTPKHLITATGQRVTLRCSPRSGDLSVYWYQQSLDQGLQFLIQYYNGEERAKGNILERFSAQQFPDLHSELNLSSLELGDSALYFCASSVSPDSSYNEQFFGPGTRLTVL.

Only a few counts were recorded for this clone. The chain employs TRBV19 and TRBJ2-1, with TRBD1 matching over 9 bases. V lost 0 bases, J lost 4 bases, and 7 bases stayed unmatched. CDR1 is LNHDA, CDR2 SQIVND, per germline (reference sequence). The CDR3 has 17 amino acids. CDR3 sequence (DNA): TGTGCCAGTAGTATAGAACTATCGGGACAGGGTTACAATGAGCAGTTCTTC. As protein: CASSIELSGQGYNEQFF.

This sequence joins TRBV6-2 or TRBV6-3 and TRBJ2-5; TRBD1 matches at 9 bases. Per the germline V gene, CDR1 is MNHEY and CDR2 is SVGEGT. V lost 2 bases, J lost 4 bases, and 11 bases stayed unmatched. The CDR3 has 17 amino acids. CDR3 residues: CASSYGFGGQGRETQYF. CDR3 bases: TGTGCCAGCAGTTACGGGTTTGGAGGACAGGGGAGAGAGACCCAGTACTTC.

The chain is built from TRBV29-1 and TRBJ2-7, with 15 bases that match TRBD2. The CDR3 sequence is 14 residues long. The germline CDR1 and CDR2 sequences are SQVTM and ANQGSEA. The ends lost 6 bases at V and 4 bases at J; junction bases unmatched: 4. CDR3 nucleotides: TGCAGCGTGGGACTAGCGGGAGGTTCTTACGAGCAGTACTTC. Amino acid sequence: CSVGLAGGSYEQYF.

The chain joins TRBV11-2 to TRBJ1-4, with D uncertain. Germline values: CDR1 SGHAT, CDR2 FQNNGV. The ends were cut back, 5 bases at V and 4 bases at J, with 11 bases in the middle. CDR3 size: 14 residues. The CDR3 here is CASSPLFLNEKLFF. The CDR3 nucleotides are TGTGCCAGCAGCCCCCTGTTTCTTAATGAAAAACTGTTTTTT.

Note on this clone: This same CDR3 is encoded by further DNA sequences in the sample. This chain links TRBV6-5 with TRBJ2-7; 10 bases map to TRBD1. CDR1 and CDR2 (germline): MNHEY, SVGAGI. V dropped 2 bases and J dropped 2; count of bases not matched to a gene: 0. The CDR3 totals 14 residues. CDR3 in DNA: TGTGCCAGCAGTTACGGGACAGGGGCCTACGAGCAGTACTTC. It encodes CASSYGTGAYEQYF.